Sequencing of this T cell receptor (beta chain) was carried out in a study of blood T cells in healthy people across ages. The overall study: About one barcoded beta molecule was captured per two T cells (by template switching).

A second PCR, run for roughly 6 to 11 cycles, used a sample-barcoded 5' primer plus a J-beta primer mix. MiXCR was run by TCRdb on the 5' RACE reads, yielding one entry per CDR3 protein. The sample comprises about 730,000 distinct CDR3 sequences, roughly 45% of which are singletons, and 20% to 25% rests with the top ten. This clonotype was recorded a few times. Its cognate antigen is unknown. Study-level results: Among T cells, TCR beta diversity per million cells dropped roughly linearly as age rose.

The trim removed 5 bases at V and 7 bases at J, leaving 13 bases unmatched. Germline CDR1 and CDR2: MNHEY and SMNVEV (reference sequence). There are 15 residues in the CDR3. This clonotype was obtained from a woman in her sixties in good health. The sample was blood. This chain uses TRBV27 with TRBJ2-7; 8 bases map to TRBD1. As DNA, the CDR3 is TGTGCCAGCAGTATACCCGGGACAGGTGCGGGAGAGCAGTACTTC. Translated: CASSIPGTGAGEQYF.